Listed below are T cell receptor beta chains from one sample, sequenced in a study of T-cell memory formation after mild COVID-19. TCRdb ran MiXCR on the 5' RACE reads and lists one entry per CDR3 protein. The sample lists 45,000 to 65,000 distinct CDR3 sequences; 9.5% were seen once. Sequenced input: PBMCs or a T cell subset sorted from them (not recorded which). Receptor source: a man aged 18 to 29 who had mild COVID-19 (a few samples of this study predate the infection). Cell type and time point are not known. CDR3s include the opening cysteine and the closing phenylalanine or tryptophan. Each record gives: CDR3 DNA, CDR3 protein, D gene, clone size, V gene, J gene. The D gene is left open where the match is weak. A clone size is listed for some rows: how often the clone was seen (once, few, many), or a class if it is expanded.

TGTGCCAGCAGTGAGTCCAGGGGTCGGGGCGAGCAGTACTTC	CASSESRGRGEQYF	.	.	TRBV6-1	TRBJ2-7
TGTGCCAGCAGCCAAGGACGGGGGACAGGGGGCGTCGAGCAGTACTTC	CASSQGRGTGGVEQYF	TRBD1	.	TRBV3-1	TRBJ2-7
TGTGCCAGCAGCTTAGGTTCGACGGTCTCTGAGACCCAGTACTTC	CASSLGSTVSETQYF	.	.	TRBV7-2	TRBJ2-5
TGTGCCAGCAGCACACAGGGTAGTGTACAGGCTGAAGCTTTCTTT	CASSTQGSVQAEAFF	.	.	TRBV7-9	TRBJ1-1
TGCAGTGCTAGAGATCTCATAGGACTAGCTCTCCATGAGCAGTTCTTC	CSARDLIGLALHEQFF	TRBD2	.	TRBV20-1	TRBJ2-1
TGCGCCAGCAGCTCCGCGGGACGCGAGACCCAGTACTTC	CASSSAGRETQYF	.	many	TRBV5-1	TRBJ2-5
TGTGCCAGCAGTTACACCCGGGGAGGCTATGGCTACACCTTC	CASSYTRGGYGYTF	.	.	TRBV6-5	TRBJ1-2
TGTGCCAGCAGACCTCCTGCGGGGCTGGGGCGCTCCTACAATGAGCAGTTCTTC	CASRPPAGLGRSYNEQFF	.	medium-sized	TRBV11-2	TRBJ2-1
TGTGCCACCAGTGATTCTTCTAGCGGAACTAGCACAGATACGAAGTATTTT	CATSDSSSGTSTDTKYF	TRBD2	few	TRBV24-1	TRBJ2-3
TGTGCCAGCAGGCCGGGACAGGAGAACACCGGGGAGCTGTTTTTT	CASRPGQENTGELFF	TRBD1	many	TRBV12-3/TRBV12-4	TRBJ2-2
TGTGCCAGCAGTGAAGGACGGGGGTCAAGCACAGATACGCAGTATTTT	CASSEGRGSSTDTQYF	.	many	TRBV2	TRBJ2-3
TGTGCCAGCAGTTTGGGTTCGGTCAAAAACATTCAGTACTTC	CASSLGSVKNIQYF	.	many	TRBV12-3/TRBV12-4	TRBJ2-4
TGCGCCAGCAGCTCGCGACCGGACGGCTACCAAGAGACCCAGTACTTC	CASSSRPDGYQETQYF	.	many	TRBV5-1	TRBJ2-5
TGCGCCAGCAGCCAAGAATATTCCGGACAAGAGACCCAGTACTTC	CASSQEYSGQETQYF	.	medium-sized	TRBV4-1	TRBJ2-5
TGTGCCAGCGTGAGGGCCATGCGAAATGAGCAGTTCTTC	CASVRAMRNEQFF	.	many	TRBV12-3/TRBV12-4	TRBJ2-1
TGTGCCAGCAGCTTGGACAACTCCACCGGGGAGCTGTTTTTT	CASSLDNSTGELFF	.	.	TRBV7-2	TRBJ2-2
TGCGCCAGCAGACTCCTAGAACTCGGGGAGCTGTTTTTT	CASRLLELGELFF	.	.	TRBV5-1	TRBJ2-2
TGCGCCAGCAGCCAAGAAGAGACTAGGGGAAAGACCCAGTACTTC	CASSQEETRGKTQYF	.	many	TRBV4-3	TRBJ2-5
TGTGCCAGCAGCCTCGGACTAGCGGCAGAGACCCAGTACTTC	CASSLGLAAETQYF	TRBD2	few	TRBV7-9	TRBJ2-5
TGTGCCAGCAGCTCGACACACTACAATGAGCAGTTCTTC	CASSSTHYNEQFF	.	few	TRBV7-2	TRBJ2-1
TGCGCCAGCAGCTTGGAGGGTGGAGAGACCCAGTACTTC	CASSLEGGETQYF	.	few	TRBV5-1	TRBJ2-5
TGTGCCAGCAGCTTCGGGACAGGGGGCTATGGCTACACCTTC	CASSFGTGGYGYTF	TRBD1	.	TRBV7-2	TRBJ1-2
TGTGCCAGCAGCCTCGTTAGCTTGAGTTCCCGCAATGAGCAGTTCTTC	CASSLVSLSSRNEQFF	.	many	TRBV7-2	TRBJ2-1
TGTGCCAGCAGCTTAGGGGCAGTGGAGACCCAGTACTTC	CASSLGAVETQYF	.	.	TRBV7-8	TRBJ2-5
TGTGCCAGCAGAGGGGAGCCTGGGGGGACCCAGTACTTC	CASRGEPGGTQYF	.	few	TRBV7-2	TRBJ2-5
TGCGCCAGCAGCCCAGTAACACGGAGCTACGAGCAGTACTTC	CASSPVTRSYEQYF	.	many	TRBV5-1	TRBJ2-7
TGTGCCAGCATCCGCATCCCCCCGCGCTGCGACGGGGCCGGGGGGATATACGAGCAGTACTTC	CASIRIPPRCDGAGGIYEQYF	TRBD2	.	TRBV6-8	TRBJ2-7
TGTGCCAGCAGTACTCTCAGGGGGGAGAACTATGGCTACACCTTC	CASSTLRGENYGYTF	TRBD1	few	TRBV6-5	TRBJ1-2
TGTGCCAGCAGTCGCGGAGGACAGGGAAGTCAGCCCCAGCATTTT	CASSRGGQGSQPQHF	TRBD1	.	TRBV6-2/TRBV6-3	TRBJ1-5
TGTGCCAGTAGTCCACAGACTCAGCGGAAGTTCTTC	CASSPQTQRKFF	.	.	TRBV19	TRBJ2-1
TGTGCCAGTAGTTTCGGGGGGAATCAGCCCCAGCATTTT	CASSFGGNQPQHF	.	few	TRBV12-3/TRBV12-4	TRBJ1-5
TGTGCCAGCAGCTTAGTGGGGAACACTGAAGCTTTCTTT	CASSLVGNTEAFF	.	.	TRBV7-2	TRBJ1-1
TGCGCCAGCCGACGACAGGAGGTGAACACTGAAGCTTTCTTT	CASRRQEVNTEAFF	.	many	TRBV5-1	TRBJ1-1
TGCGCCAGCAGCTTGGCCGACGCGAGGGAGACCCAGTACTTC	CASSLADARETQYF	.	.	TRBV5-1	TRBJ2-5
TGCAGTGCTTGGACTAGCGGGGAAGAGACCCAGTACTTC	CSAWTSGEETQYF	TRBD2	many	TRBV20-1	TRBJ2-5
TGCGCCAGCAGCCAAGCCTACGCCTATGGCTACACCTTC	CASSQAYAYGYTF	.	few	TRBV4-1	TRBJ1-2
TGTGCCAGCAGCTTAGAAGCATCGGCCGGGGAGCTGTTTTTT	CASSLEASAGELFF	.	.	TRBV7-2	TRBJ2-2
TGCGCCAGCAGCCAAGGGCCGACGGGAGAGACCCAGTACTTC	CASSQGPTGETQYF	.	many	TRBV4-3	TRBJ2-5
TGCAGCGTTGCTAACAGTTATAATCAGCCCCAGCATTTT	CSVANSYNQPQHF	.	few	TRBV29-1	TRBJ1-5
TGTGCCAGCAAGCCAGGGGGGTTGAGCTCCTACAATGAGCAGTTCTTC	CASKPGGLSSYNEQFF	.	few	TRBV28	TRBJ2-1
TGTGCCAGTAGTATTGAAAACCAGAACACCGGGGAGCTGTTTTTT	CASSIENQNTGELFF	.	.	TRBV19	TRBJ2-2
TGCAGTGCCGATCCGATGGACTCGTTAGATAACAATGAGCAGTTCTTC	CSADPMDSLDNNEQFF	.	.	TRBV20-1	TRBJ2-1